Here is one T cell receptor (beta chain) with its context. Its antigen remains unknown. The V end lost 4 bases, the J end lost 4 bases, and 20 bases lay between the germline ends. There are 16 residues in the CDR3. Germline V lookup: CDR1 SGHRS, CDR2 YFSETQ. Libraries were prepared by immunoSEQ multiplex PCR; TCRdb keeps only in-frame clonotypes and omits some of them. The table lists 80,000 to 100,000 clones, more than 80% of them singletons. This sample was taken from a study of T cell responses to AZD1222 COVID-19 vaccine. General study findings and limits: Reports indicate that nearly half of spike-specific TCRs are directed at unmutated variant regions. At baseline, seropositivity was found in only a handful of AZD1222 recipients.

This rearrangement joins TRBV5-1 to TRBJ2-5, with TRBD2 as a possible D gene (7 bases). The clonotype was recovered from an adult who received the AZD1222 COVID-19 vaccine. Sequencing used peripheral blood, obtained 28 days after the second AZD1222 dose. This CDR3 reads CASSPKGAGHRETQYF. In nucleotides, the CDR3 is TGCGCCAGCAGCCCCAAAGGAGCGGGACATAGAGAGACCCAGTACTTC.